One T cell receptor beta chain is described in this entry. These data are taken from a study of blood T cell repertoires in COVID-19. Study-level information: Samples came from the United States, Italy and Spain, spanning acute and convalescent COVID-19. The cDNA or gDNA used as material had been derived from T cells, B-cell-depleted T cells, or PBMCs.

Assay: immunoSEQ multiplex PCR; the TCRdb copy retains only in-frame clones and omits some. The sample has over 150,000 clones, about four fifths seen once. Germline V gene sequence: CDR1 SNHLY, CDR2 FYNNEI. CDR3 length: 12 amino acids. The V end lost 7 bases, the J end lost 7 bases, and 8 bases lay between the germline ends. The source of this sequence is a woman of 80 years or more with COVID-19, enrolled during active disease. The specimen sequenced was peripheral blood. The chain has TRBV2 and TRBJ1-6; D perhaps matches TRBD1 (6 bases). This CDR3 is CASKDRNSPLHF. The CDR3 coding sequence is TGTGCCAGCAAGGACAGAAATTCACCCCTCCACTTT.